A single sample gave rise to the 28 T cell receptor beta chains below, sequenced in a study of cytomegalovirus exposure and HLA in healthy donors. The PCR employed 60 Vbeta primers together with 13 Jbeta primers. Produced via immunoSEQ multiplex PCR; TCRdb's table is partial and in-frame only. The data show around 180,000 clones, approximately 80% seen once. Input material: PBMCs. Every receptor here comes from a man in his 60s in good health and CMV-seronegative.

The chain joins TRBV5-1 to TRBJ2-5; possible D gene TRBD2, 7 bases. The CDR3 is 15 amino acids. Trimming shortened V by 4 bases and J by 5 bases, and 18 bases separated the two germline ends. The germline gives CDR1 SGHRS, CDR2 YFSETQ. Written as DNA, the CDR3 is TGCGCCAGCAGCCGGACGGGGGGCTTGAGGGAGACCCAGTACTTC. Translating it yields CASSRTGGLRETQYF.

The CDR3 sequence is CASSGQLVSSTGELFF. The CDR3 DNA reads TGCGCCAGCAGCGGTCAACTAGTATCCAGCACCGGGGAGCTGTTTTTT. This sequence joins TRBV5-1 and TRBJ2-2; TRBD2 is a possible D gene (5 bases). Trimming removed 4 bases at V and 4 bases at J, with 17 bases between. CDR1 is SGHRS, CDR2 YFSETQ, per germline. The CDR3 is 16 amino acids.

This clone has just a few counts. The J gene is TRBJ1-2, the V gene TRBV6-1; 10 bases match TRBD1. Trimming took 6 bases from V and 8 from J; bases not matched to a gene: 12. Per the germline V gene, CDR1 is MNHNS and CDR2 is SASEGT. The CDR3 is 15 residues long. The CDR3 loop reads CASRGQGPTSGGYTF. CDR3 coding DNA: TGTGCCAGCAGGGGACAGGGGCCCACTTCGGGGGGCTACACCTTC.

The rearrangement joins TRBV6-5 to TRBJ1-2, with D possibly being TRBD1 (5 bases). This CDR3 is built from 11 residues. Looked up from germline, CDR1 is MNHEY and CDR2 is SVGAGI. V shed 10 bases and J shed 8 bases, with 14 bases lying between them. CDR3 nucleotides: TGTGCCACCCGGGGGAACATGGGCTACACCTTC. It encodes CATRGNMGYTF.

V is TRBV7-9 and J is TRBJ2-7, with 8 bases identical to TRBD1. Germline V lookup: CDR1 SEHNR, CDR2 FQNEAQ (reference sequence). Trimming cost V 5 bases and J 5 bases; bases outside gene matches: 8. The CDR3 sequence is 14 residues long. As DNA, the CDR3 is TGTGCCAGCAGCCCTAGCCTGGGACAGGACGAGCAGTACTTC. Its translation: CASSPSLGQDEQYF.

Turning to this clone: At one boundary the junction diverges from the germline segment, which might be a read error. The V and J genes are TRBV7-7 and TRBJ2-5; 7 bases map to TRBD1. The germline gives CDR1 SSHAT, CDR2 FNYEAQ (reference sequence). The CDR3 has 14 amino acids. The CDR3 DNA sequence: TGTGCTAGCAGCTTCCAGGGGGTCGACGAGACCCAGTACTTC. It yields the protein CASSFQGVDETQYF.

The chain has TRBV5-4 and TRBJ2-2; D unresolved. The CDR3 length is 12 residues. V lost 4 bases, J lost 7 bases, and 8 bases lay in between. The germline V gene encodes CDR1 SGHNT and CDR2 YYREEE (reference sequence). The CDR3 sequence is CASSPVGGELFF. DNA for the CDR3: TGTGCCAGCAGCCCGGTTGGCGGGGAGCTGTTTTTT.

This chain connects TRBV5-1 to TRBJ2-2; D may be TRBD1 (6 bases). Trimming took off 7 bases at V and 2 bases at J, with 15 bases between the two ends. Germline V gene lookup returns CDR1 SGHRS and CDR2 YFSETQ. The CDR3 runs 15 residues. Written as DNA, the CDR3 is TGCGCCAGCGGGGTGGACAGAGCCAACACCGGGGAGCTGTTTTTT. Its translation: CASGVDRANTGELFF.

This chain joins TRBV10-2 and TRBJ2-7; TRBD1 matches 7 bases. The CDR3 has 13 amino acids. Germline V gives CDR1 WSHSY, CDR2 SAAADI. Trimming took 7 bases from V and 5 from J; bases not matched to a gene: 8. CDR3 in DNA: TGCGCCAGCAATAGACAGGGTTCGAACGAGCAGTACTTC. Its translation is CASNRQGSNEQYF.

This chain joins TRBV5-4 and TRBJ2-5; 7 bases agree with TRBD1. From germline, CDR1 is SGHNT and CDR2 YYREEE (reference sequence). Germline trimming cut 3 bases from V and 1 base from J; bases unmatched to any gene: 6. The CDR3 has 15 amino acids. For the CDR3, the DNA is TGTGCCAGCAGCTCCAGGGGGTTGATCCAAGAGACCCAGTACTTC. Protein sequence: CASSSRGLIQETQYF.

In DNA form, the CDR3 reads TGTGCCAGCAGCTCCGGGACTGGACAGGCTTTAGGGCCCCTCCACTTT. It specifies CASSSGTGQALGPLHF. The V call is TRBV7-8, the J call TRBJ1-6; 7 bases match TRBD1. The V gene end was trimmed by 4 bases and the J gene end by 13 bases; junction bases not matched to a gene: 16. Germline loops: CDR1 SGHVS, CDR2 FQNEAQ. This CDR3 contains 16 residues.

This chain joins TRBV6-5 and TRBJ2-7; tentatively, D is TRBD1 (6 bases). The CDR3 runs to 13 residues. V shed 2 bases and J shed 2 bases, with 7 bases lying between them. CDR1 is MNHEY, CDR2 SVGAGI, per germline. The CDR3 coding sequence is TGTGCCAGCAGTTACGGGACACCCTACGAGCAGTACTTC. It specifies CASSYGTPYEQYF.

V is TRBV6-1 and J is TRBJ2-7; 9 bases line up with TRBD2. Unmatched junction bases numbered 3, after V lost 5 bases and J lost 1 base. The CDR3 loop spans 14 amino acids. The germline V gene encodes CDR1 MNHNS and CDR2 SASEGT. The CDR3 DNA follows: TGTGCCAGCAGTCCGGGACTAGCTTCCTACGAGCAGTACTTC. Translating gives CASSPGLASYEQYF.

The rearrangement uses TRBV6-6 and TRBJ2-1, with D tentatively TRBD1 (6 bases). V was cut by 9 bases and J by 9 bases, with 24 bases left in between. This CDR3 has 15 amino acids. From germline, CDR1 is MNHNY and CDR2 SVGAGI (reference sequence). The CDR3 DNA reads TGTGCCAGTCGCTCCAAGACAGGACCCAGGGGTGAGCAGTTCTTC. This gives the protein CASRSKTGPRGEQFF.

The chain links TRBV10-2 to TRBJ2-1; 7 bases align to TRBD2. The CDR3 is 16 residues long. V lost 5 bases and J lost 4; bases outside the gene matches: 11. CDR1 is WSHSY and CDR2 is SAAADI in the germline V gene. CDR3 DNA sequence: TGCGCCAGCAGTAGGGACTACCCGGGGGTGTACAATGAGCAGTTCTTC. Its protein product is CASSRDYPGVYNEQFF.

This chain joins TRBV6-1 and TRBJ1-5; 7 bases are a match to TRBD1. V shed 7 bases and J 0 bases; nucleotides not matched to a gene: 6. The CDR3 sequence is 15 residues long. Germline loops: CDR1 MNHNS, CDR2 SASEGT. Here the CDR3 DNA reads TGTGCCAGCATTGCGCAGGGGGATAGCAATCAGCCCCAGCATTTT. As protein: CASIAQGDSNQPQHF.

This clone was seen only a few times. The V and J genes are TRBV18 and TRBJ1-1; D might be TRBD1 (6 bases). This CDR3 spans 13 amino acids. Trimming removed 9 bases at V and 2 bases at J, with 13 bases between. Germline assignment: CDR1 KGHSH and CDR2 LQKENI. The CDR3 loop reads CASAGTPNTEAFF. CDR3 coding DNA: TGTGCCAGTGCCGGGACACCAAACACTGAAGCTTTCTTT.

The chain couples TRBV5-6 to TRBJ2-5, with TRBD2 as a possible D gene (6 bases). Looked up from germline, CDR1 is SGHDT and CDR2 is YYEEEE. V gave up 2 bases and J gave up 4 bases, with 15 bases separating them. The CDR3 runs 15 residues. The CDR3 bases are TGTGCCAGCAGCTTCGGCGTCCGGGACTTAGAGACCCAGTACTTC. Protein sequence: CASSFGVRDLETQYF.

J is TRBJ1-1 and V is TRBV19, with D perhaps TRBD1 (5 bases). There are 14 residues in the CDR3. With 7 bases removed from V and 4 bases from J, the gap between germline ends came to 16 bases. Germline V gives CDR1 LNHDA, CDR2 SQIVND (reference sequence). In nucleotides, the CDR3 is TGTGCCAGTACCAAGACGGGGGGGGTCACTGAAGCTTTCTTT. This sequence encodes CASTKTGGVTEAFF.

J is TRBJ2-1 and V is TRBV6-5; 13 bases are a match to TRBD2. Per the germline V gene, CDR1 is MNHEY and CDR2 is SVGAGI. The CDR3 is made up of 15 amino acids. The V gene end was trimmed by 5 bases and the J gene end by 8 bases; junction bases not matched to a gene: 6. The CDR3 bases are TGTGCCAGCAGTACGGGACTAGCGGGAAAATATGAGCAGTTCTTC. Translation gives CASSTGLAGKYEQFF.

The chain links TRBV9 to TRBJ1-2, with unresolved D. The V and J ends lost 0 bases and 1 base respectively, with 7 bases between them. CDR1 and CDR2 from the germline V gene are SGDLS and YYNGEE. The CDR3 runs to 14 residues. CDR3 DNA: TGTGCCAGCAGCGTAGGCCAGGATAACTATGGCTACACCTTC. It translates to CASSVGQDNYGYTF. Together with reference TRBV9 and TRBJ1-2, the CDR3 gives the full variable domain: DSGVTQTPKHLITATGQRVTLRCSPRSGDLSVYWYQQSLDQGLQFLIQYYNGEERAKGNILERFSAQQFPDLHSELNLSSLELGDSALYFCASSVGQDNYGYTFGSGTRLTVV.

To note about this clone: One junction end does not reproduce the germline sequence, and a read error may be involved. V gene TRBV19 combines with J gene TRBJ1-5; the match to TRBD1 covers 9 bases. The germline gives CDR1 LNHDA, CDR2 SQIVND (reference sequence). The CDR3 extends over 15 amino acids. As DNA, the CDR3 is TGTGCCAGTAGTAGGGGACAGGGCGGCAATCAGCCCCAGAATTTT. This gives the protein CASSRGQGGNQPQNF.

V gene TRBV28 combines with J gene TRBJ1-2, with D hard to call. The CDR3 has 12 amino acids. V lost 2 bases to trimming and J lost 8 bases, with 9 bases between them. Germline V gene data show CDR1 as MDHEN and CDR2 as SYDVKM. CDR3 nucleotides: TGTGCCAGCAGTTTACGACTTTCGGGCTACACCTTC. Amino acids: CASSLRLSGYTF.

The rearrangement joins TRBV9 to TRBJ2-3; weak D call: TRBD2 (7 bases). V was clipped by 3 bases and J by 5 bases, with 13 bases between them. The germline V gene encodes CDR1 SGDLS and CDR2 YYNGEE. The CDR3 sequence is 14 residues long. In DNA, the CDR3 is TGTGCCAGCAGCGCCCGGGGGGCTTTAGATACGCAGTATTTT. Amino acid sequence: CASSARGALDTQYF.

The CDR3: CASGRSRDHSNQPQHF. CDR3 nucleotides: TGTGCCAGCGGTAGATCTCGAGATCATAGCAATCAGCCCCAGCATTTT. The gene calls are TRBV2 and TRBJ1-5; D not resolved. The V end was cut by 8 bases, the J end by 0 bases, with 17 bases between. CDR1 SNHLY and CDR2 FYNNEI come from the germline V gene. This CDR3 contains 16 residues.

Regarding this clone: The sample contains more than one DNA sequence encoding this CDR3. V is TRBV7-9 and J is TRBJ1-1; TRBD1 matches at 9 bases. Germline CDR1 SEHNR, CDR2 FQNEAQ (reference sequence). The V gene end was trimmed by 1 base and the J gene end by 3 bases; junction bases not matched to a gene: 0. The CDR3 is 14 amino acids. The CDR3 sequence: CASSLGQGDTEAFF. CDR3 DNA sequence: TGTGCCAGCAGCTTAGGACAGGGGGACACTGAAGCTTTCTTT.

The chain recombines TRBV27 with TRBJ2-6; 9 nucleotides match TRBD1. The CDR3 runs 19 residues. J was trimmed by 3 bases and V by 5 bases; bases with no gene match: 14. The germline V gene has CDR1 MNHEY and CDR2 SMNVEV (reference sequence). The CDR3 nucleotides read TGTGCCAGCAGTCAGCTAATCGGGACAGGGACTGTTGGGGCCAACGTCCTGACTTTC. Translating gives CASSQLIGTGTVGANVLTF.

The chain uses TRBV6-1 and TRBJ2-5; the D is unclear. This CDR3 comprises 16 residues. V lost 3 bases to trimming and J lost 0 bases, with 14 bases between them. From germline, CDR1 is MNHNS and CDR2 SASEGT. The CDR3 DNA follows: TGTGCCAGCAGTGACCCGGGTAGAACTTACCAAGAGACCCAGTACTTC. Translated, it gives CASSDPGRTYQETQYF.